This T cell receptor (beta chain) was identified in a study of Ad26.COV2.S vaccination and SARS-CoV-2 variants. Study summary: By the intramuscular route, Ad26.COV2.S was given once, or twice 56 days apart.

Only in-frame clones appear in the TCRdb table, and some are missing; sequencing was by immunoSEQ multiplex PCR. The sample shows about 440,000 clones, roughly 85% of them seen only once. This CDR3 spans 15 amino acids. CDR1 is MNHEY and CDR2 is SVGEGT in the germline V gene. The trim removed 4 bases at V and 7 bases at J, leaving 6 bases unmatched. As to treatment: around 19 received Ad26.COV2.S at low or high dose, single or two shots; roughly 5 received placebo; per-sample allocation not given. Day 63 after the first injection of vaccine or placebo was the sampling time. The chain combines TRBV6-2 or TRBV6-3 with TRBJ1-5; 11 positions agree with TRBD1. The sample consisted of peripheral blood, taken in a trial of Ad26.COV2.S vaccine versus placebo. The clonotype originates from a person between 18 and 60 years old who received the Ad26.COV2.S COVID-19 vaccine or a placebo. The CDR3 coding sequence is TGTGCCAGCAGTTCCCCGGACAGGGGGCTCCAGCCCCAGCATTTT. Translation gives CASSSPDRGLQPQHF.